This record looks at one T cell receptor (beta chain) sequence and its context. Antigen: not known. The germline gives CDR1 DFQATT, CDR2 SNEGSKA (reference sequence). CDR3 length equals 15 residues. TRB amplification used around 0.25 ug of peripheral blood genomic DNA. One tube held mixed TRB-A and TRB-B primer pools for touch-down PCR. Following a re-call of the multiplex PCR reads, TCRdb has one entry per CDR3 protein and lacks DNA. Its table lists about 9,500 distinct CDR3 sequences. The sample belongs to a study of T cell clusters in autoimmune cytopenias. Whole-study findings and limits: The T cell clusters were defined only in silico, without experimental functional validation. TRB repertoire shifts in secondary cytopenia and chronic lymphocytic leukemia mostly reflected lymphoma, not autoimmunity.

The chain is built from TRBV20-1 and TRBJ2-7; TCRdb lists TRBD1, though no DNA is available to test this call. The sequence derives from a human donor with an autoimmune cytopenia or autoimmune hepatitis (not recorded which). The sequenced material came from peripheral blood. The CDR3: CSARGPGQGVHEQYF.